This is a list of T cell receptor beta chains from one sample in a study of vaccination effects on CD4 cells after COVID-19. Only in-frame clones appear in the TCRdb table, and some are missing; sequencing was by immunoSEQ multiplex PCR. The table lists about 70,000 clones, roughly two thirds of them singletons. No antigens are known for them. The sample was CD4+ T cells from PBMCs cultured with HIV peptides, taken before COVID-19 vaccination. These receptors originate from a human donor who had a prior SARS-CoV-2 infection. CDR3s leave out the opening cysteine and the closing phenylalanine or tryptophan. Clone size is shown for a subset of rows, as once, few, many or a class of expanded clone.

TRBV6-5,.,TRBJ1-2,ASSYSDGSGYT
TRBV2,.,TRBJ1-2,ASSVDRGYGYT
TRBV2,few,TRBJ2-2,ASSAGVDRTGELF
TRBV6-5,.,TRBJ1-6,ASSYSGSNSPLH
TRBV29-1,.,TRBJ2-3,SVVMSDSDTQY
TRBV5-1,.,TRBJ1-5,ASTPSQPQH
TRBV2,.,TRBJ2-3,ASSVASGRRDTQY
TRBV30,.,TRBJ2-5,APRGGGQARETQY
TRBV4-3,.,TRBJ1-4,ASSRDRGGDEKLF
TRBV7-2,.,TRBJ2-7,ASSVAVTYEQY
TRBV21-1,.,TRBJ1-5,ASSNRTGINQPQH
TRBV7-2,.,TRBJ2-7,ASSLTGTNPHEQY
TRBV5-1,.,TRBJ2-3,ASSLGTLAGGGTDTQY
TRBV7-2,.,TRBJ1-2,ASSPGRVGLTGYGYT
TRBV9,.,TRBJ2-7,ASSADGLSSYEQY
TRBV2,once,TRBJ2-3,ASNNRGVTDTQY
TRBV6-5,.,TRBJ1-6,ASSLSTQNNSPLH
TRBV19,few,TRBJ1-1,ASLRGDRGGDTEAF
TRBV6-6,once,TRBJ1-2,ASSYPGQPAGYGYT
TRBV24-1,.,TRBJ1-5,ATSDLLGQPQH
TRBV11-2,.,TRBJ1-4,ASSLLGAATNEKLF
TRBV12-3/TRBV12-4,.,TRBJ2-7,ASSRTSTYEQY
TRBV4-2,.,TRBJ2-7,ASSQGVRRSSYEQY
TRBV5-5,.,TRBJ1-6,ASSEYSSINNSPLH
TRBV18,.,TRBJ2-7,ASSTRGGEQY
TRBV7-3,.,TRBJ2-1,ASSRDRGWDNEQF
TRBV7-2,.,TRBJ2-1,ASSLVGGGYNEQF
TRBV5-1,.,TRBJ1-2,ASSIAGTGEYGYT
TRBV4-2,.,TRBJ2-5,ASSQAQSGGETQY
TRBV5-6,.,TRBJ1-6,ASSLGTAYNSPLH
TRBV7-2,.,TRBJ2-2,ASSGTNTGELF
TRBV4-2,few,TRBJ2-5,ASSQRARAGTQETQY
TRBV2,few,TRBJ2-4,ASTKVAGGIQY